This TCR beta chain appears in the sequencing data of a study of blood T cell repertoires in COVID-19. Study details: Acute and convalescent COVID-19 specimens originated in the United States, Italy and Spain. From T cells, B-cell-depleted T cells, or PBMCs came the material, which was cDNA or gDNA.

In the authors' methods: How many nucleated cells were present was estimated from reference gene primer amplification. TCRdb keeps only in-frame clones here, not all; method: immunoSEQ multiplex PCR. Clone size and the V and J calls come from that table; the DNA yielded D and trimming. The sample yields some 100,000 clones, about four fifths seen once. CDR1 and CDR2 (germline): SGDLS, YYNGEE. The CDR3 covers 15 residues. V was cut by 4 bases and J by 0 bases, with 10 bases left in between. What was sequenced was peripheral blood. This chain uses TRBV9 with TRBJ2-2; D may be TRBD1 (6 bases). The receptor comes from a man aged 45-65 years with active or convalescent COVID-19. Here the CDR3 DNA reads TGTGCCAGCAGCAAACGACAGGCGAACACCGGGGAGCTGTTTTTT. As protein: CASSKRQANTGELFF.